The present TCR beta chain was sequenced within a study of shared clonotypes between healthy human individuals. Study background: For every donor, three CD4 naive, three CD4 memory, two CD8 naive and one CD8 memory plates were used.

Study conclusions and caveats: In contrast to clonotypes shared by all four donors, non-shared clonotypes had lower generation probabilities.

This clone came up a few times. Antigen: not known. From germline, CDR1 is MDHEN and CDR2 SYDVKM. Trimming removed 10 bases from V and 7 bases from J, with 20 bases in between. The CDR3 consists of 14 residues. The split of CD4+ cells yielded CD45RA+ naive and CD45RA-negative memory subsets. Evenly divided among several immunoSEQ plates was the genomic DNA of each subset. Only in-frame clones appear in the TCRdb table, and some are missing; sequencing was by immunoSEQ multiplex PCR. The profile shows a few hundred thousand clones, 60% to 80% of them singletons. The V call is TRBV28, the J call TRBJ2-1; possible D gene TRBD1, 6 bases. The origin of this receptor is a man aged 25 to 45 in good health. Sample: memory CD4+ T cells sorted from blood. Subset defined: CD45RA-negative fraction. CDR3 nucleotides: TGTGCCACCGTCCGAGACAGGCCGCGGAATGAGCAGTTCTTC. Translating gives CATVRDRPRNEQFF.